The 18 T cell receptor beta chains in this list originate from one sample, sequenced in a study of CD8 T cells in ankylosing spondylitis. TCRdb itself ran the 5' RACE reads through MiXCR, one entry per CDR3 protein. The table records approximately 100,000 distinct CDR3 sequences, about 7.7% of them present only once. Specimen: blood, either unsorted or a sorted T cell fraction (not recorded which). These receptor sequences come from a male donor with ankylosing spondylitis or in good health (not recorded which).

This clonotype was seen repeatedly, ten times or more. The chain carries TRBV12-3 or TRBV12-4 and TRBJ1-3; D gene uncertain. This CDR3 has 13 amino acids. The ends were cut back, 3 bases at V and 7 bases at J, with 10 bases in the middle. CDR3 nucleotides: TGTGCCAGCAGTTTCTCGGGTTGGAACACCATATATTTT. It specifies CASSFSGWNTIYF.

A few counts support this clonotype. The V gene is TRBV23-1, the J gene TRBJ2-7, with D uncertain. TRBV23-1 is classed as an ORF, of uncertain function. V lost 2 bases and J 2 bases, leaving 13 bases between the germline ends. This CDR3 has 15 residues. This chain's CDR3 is CASSQSRALTYEQYF. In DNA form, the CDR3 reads TGCGCCAGCAGTCAAAGCCGGGCACTGACCTACGAGCAGTACTTC.

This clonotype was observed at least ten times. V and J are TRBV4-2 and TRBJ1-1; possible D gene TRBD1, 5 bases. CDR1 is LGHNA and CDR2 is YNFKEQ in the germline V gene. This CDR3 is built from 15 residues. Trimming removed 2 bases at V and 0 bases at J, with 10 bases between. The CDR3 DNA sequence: TGTGCCAGCAGCCAAAGGGACGGACTGAACACTGAAGCTTTCTTT. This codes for CASSQRDGLNTEAFF.

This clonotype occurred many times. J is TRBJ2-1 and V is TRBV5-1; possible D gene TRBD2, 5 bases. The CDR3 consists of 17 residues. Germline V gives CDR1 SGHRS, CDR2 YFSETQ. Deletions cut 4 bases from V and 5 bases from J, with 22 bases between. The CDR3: CASSGRGDLALHNEQFF. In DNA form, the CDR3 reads TGCGCCAGCAGCGGACGTGGAGACCTAGCATTGCACAATGAGCAGTTCTTC.

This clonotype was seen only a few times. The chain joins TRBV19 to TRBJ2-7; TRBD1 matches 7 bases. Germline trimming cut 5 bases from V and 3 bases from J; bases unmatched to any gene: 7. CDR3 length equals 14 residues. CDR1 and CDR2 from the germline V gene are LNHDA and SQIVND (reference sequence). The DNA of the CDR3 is TGTGCCAGTAGTCGTACAGGGGATAGCTACGAGCAGTACTTC. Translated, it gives CASSRTGDSYEQYF. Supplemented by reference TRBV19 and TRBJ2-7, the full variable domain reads DGGITQSPKYLFRKEGQNVTLSCEQNLNHDAMYWYRQDPGQGLRLIYYSQIVNDFQKGDIAEGYSVSREKKESFPLTVTSAQKNPTAFYLCASSRTGDSYEQYFGPGTRLTVT.

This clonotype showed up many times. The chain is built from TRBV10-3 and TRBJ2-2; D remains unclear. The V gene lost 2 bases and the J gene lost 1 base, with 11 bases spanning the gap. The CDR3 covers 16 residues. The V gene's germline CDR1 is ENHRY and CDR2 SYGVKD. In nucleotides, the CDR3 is TGTGCCATCAGTGAGCCGAAAAGAGGGAACACCGGGGAGCTGTTTTTT. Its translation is CAISEPKRGNTGELFF.

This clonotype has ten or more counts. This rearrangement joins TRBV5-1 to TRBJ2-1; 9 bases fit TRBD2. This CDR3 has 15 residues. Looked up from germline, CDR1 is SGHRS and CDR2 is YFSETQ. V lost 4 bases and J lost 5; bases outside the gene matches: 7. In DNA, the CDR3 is TGCGCCAGCAGCGATCCTAGCGGGAACGACAATGAGCAGTTCTTC. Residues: CASSDPSGNDNEQFF.

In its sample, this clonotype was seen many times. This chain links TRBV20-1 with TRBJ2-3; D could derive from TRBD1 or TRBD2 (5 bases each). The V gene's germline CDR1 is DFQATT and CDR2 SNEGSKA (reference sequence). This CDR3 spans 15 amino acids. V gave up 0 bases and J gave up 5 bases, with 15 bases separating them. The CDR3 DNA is TGCAGTGCTAGAGATTGGTGGGGGACCGAAGATACGCAGTATTTT. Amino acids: CSARDWWGTEDTQYF.

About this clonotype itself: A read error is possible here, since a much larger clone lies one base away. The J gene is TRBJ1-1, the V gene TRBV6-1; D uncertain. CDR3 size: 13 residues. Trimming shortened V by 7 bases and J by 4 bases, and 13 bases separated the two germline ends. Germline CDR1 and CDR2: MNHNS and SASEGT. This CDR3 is CASTQERSTEAFF. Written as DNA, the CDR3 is TGTGCCAGCACCCAGGAGCGGAGCACTGAAGCTTTCTTT.

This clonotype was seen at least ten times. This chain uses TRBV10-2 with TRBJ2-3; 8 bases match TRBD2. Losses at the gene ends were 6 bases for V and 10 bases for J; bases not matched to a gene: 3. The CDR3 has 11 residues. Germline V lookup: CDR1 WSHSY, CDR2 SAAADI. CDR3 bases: TGCGCCAGCAGCCCTAGCGGGCCGCAGTATTTT. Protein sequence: CASSPSGPQYF.

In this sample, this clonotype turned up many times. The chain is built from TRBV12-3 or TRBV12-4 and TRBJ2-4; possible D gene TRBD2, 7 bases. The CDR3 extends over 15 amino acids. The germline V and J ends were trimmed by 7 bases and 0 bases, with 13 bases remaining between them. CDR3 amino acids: CASTPGGLAKNIQYF. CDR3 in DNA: TGTGCCAGCACCCCGGGGGGCTTAGCCAAAAACATTCAGTACTTC.

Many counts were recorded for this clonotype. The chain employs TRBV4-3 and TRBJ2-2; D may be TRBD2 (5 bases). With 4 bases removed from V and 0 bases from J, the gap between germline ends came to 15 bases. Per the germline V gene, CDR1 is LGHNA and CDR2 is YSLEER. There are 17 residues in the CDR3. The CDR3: CASSPLGGRANTGELFF. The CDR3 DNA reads TGCGCCAGCAGCCCTCTAGGAGGACGGGCGAACACCGGGGAGCTGTTTTTT.

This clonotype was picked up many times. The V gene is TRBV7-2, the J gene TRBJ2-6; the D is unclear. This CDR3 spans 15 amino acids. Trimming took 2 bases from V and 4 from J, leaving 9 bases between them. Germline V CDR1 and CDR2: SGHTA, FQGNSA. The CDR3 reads CASSLSRSGANVLTF. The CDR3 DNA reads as TGTGCCAGCAGCTTATCACGGTCCGGGGCCAACGTCCTGACTTTC.

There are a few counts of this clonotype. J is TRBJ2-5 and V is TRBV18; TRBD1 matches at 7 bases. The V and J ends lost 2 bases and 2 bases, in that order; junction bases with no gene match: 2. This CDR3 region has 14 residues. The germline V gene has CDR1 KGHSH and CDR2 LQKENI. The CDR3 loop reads CASSPGQEQETQYF. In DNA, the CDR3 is TGTGCCAGCTCACCAGGACAGGAACAAGAGACCCAGTACTTC. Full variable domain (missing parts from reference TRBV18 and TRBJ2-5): NAGVMQNPRHLVRRRGQEARLRCSPMKGHSHVYWYRQLPEEGLKFMVYLQKENIIDESGMPKERFSAEFPKEGPSILRIQQVVRGDSAAYFCASSPGQEQETQYFGPGTRLLVL.

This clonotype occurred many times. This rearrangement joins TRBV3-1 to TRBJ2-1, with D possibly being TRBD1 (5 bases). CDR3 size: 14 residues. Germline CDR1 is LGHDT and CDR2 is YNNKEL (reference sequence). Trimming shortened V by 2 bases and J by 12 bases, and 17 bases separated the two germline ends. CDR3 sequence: CASSQRAQGSGQFF. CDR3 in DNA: TGTGCCAGCAGCCAACGGGCCCAGGGTTCCGGGCAGTTCTTC.

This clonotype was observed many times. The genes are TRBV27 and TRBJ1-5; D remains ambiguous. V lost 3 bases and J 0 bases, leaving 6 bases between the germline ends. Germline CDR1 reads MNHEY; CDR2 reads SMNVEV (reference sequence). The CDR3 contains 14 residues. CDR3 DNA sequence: TGTGCCAGCAGTTTCCGTGGTAGCAATCAGCCCCAGCATTTT. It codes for CASSFRGSNQPQHF.

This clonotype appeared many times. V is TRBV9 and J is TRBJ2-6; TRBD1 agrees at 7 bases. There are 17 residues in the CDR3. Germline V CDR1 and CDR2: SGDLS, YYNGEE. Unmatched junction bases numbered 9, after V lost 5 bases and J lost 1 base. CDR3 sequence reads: CASSMRQGRSGANVLTF. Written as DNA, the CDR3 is TGTGCCAGCAGTATGAGACAGGGAAGATCTGGGGCCAACGTCCTGACTTTC.

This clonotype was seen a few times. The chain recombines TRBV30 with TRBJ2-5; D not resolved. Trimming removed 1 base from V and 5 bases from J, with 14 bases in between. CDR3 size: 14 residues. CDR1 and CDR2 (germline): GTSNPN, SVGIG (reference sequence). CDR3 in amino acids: CAWSDYPMRETQYF. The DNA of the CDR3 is TGTGCCTGGAGTGATTACCCCATGAGGGAGACCCAGTACTTC.